This T cell receptor beta chain was sequenced during a study of control samples from healthy donors and cancer patients (dated by TCRdb to 2020 to 2022). Library preparation was by the immunoSEQ multiplex PCR assay. TCRdb mirrors the immuneACCESS table, restricted to in-frame sequences. Some clones are absent from its copies; in checked studies, under half trace to an unresolved V gene, and the reason for the others is unknown. The sample records around 25,000 clones, approximately 90% of which are singletons. The ten largest make up about an eighth of the sample. As regards this clone: What this receptor recognizes is not known. Qualities for individual bases were not recorded, and no much larger clone is one base off. Other DNA sequences in the sample encode the same CDR3.

Between the V and J ends, shortened by 3 bases and 2 bases respectively, the junction contains 17 bases. The CDR3 has 16 amino acids, counting the end cysteine and phenylalanine. Only the CDR3 DNA is retained, 48 bases long and in frame from the first base. The germline V gene gives CDR1 as SGHTS and CDR2 as YDEGEE. The sequence came from a man over 45 with lung cancer. The chain employs TRBV5-8 and TRBJ1-1; TRBD1 is perhaps the D gene, given 5 matching bases. Sequenced input: PBMCs. The CDR3 here reads CASSWETGTYNTEAFF. The sequence in DNA is TGTGCCAGCAGCTGGGAAACCGGGACCTATAACACTGAAGCTTTCTTT.